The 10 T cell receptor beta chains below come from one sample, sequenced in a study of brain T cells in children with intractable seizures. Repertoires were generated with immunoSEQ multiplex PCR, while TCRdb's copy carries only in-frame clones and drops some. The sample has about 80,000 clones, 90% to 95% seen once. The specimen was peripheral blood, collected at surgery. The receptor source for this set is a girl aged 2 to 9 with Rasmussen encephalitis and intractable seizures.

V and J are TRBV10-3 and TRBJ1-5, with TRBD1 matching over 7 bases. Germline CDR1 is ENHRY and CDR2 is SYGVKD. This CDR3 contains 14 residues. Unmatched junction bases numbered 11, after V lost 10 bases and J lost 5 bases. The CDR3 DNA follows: TGTGCCACCAAGAGACAGGGCCGGGATCAGCCCCAGCATTTT. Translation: CATKRQGRDQPQHF.

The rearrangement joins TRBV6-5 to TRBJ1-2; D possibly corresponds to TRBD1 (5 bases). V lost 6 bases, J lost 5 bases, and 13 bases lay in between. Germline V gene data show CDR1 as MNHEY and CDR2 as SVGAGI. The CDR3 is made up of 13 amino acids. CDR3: CASRRQSWYGYTF. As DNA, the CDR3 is TGTGCCAGCAGACGACAGTCGTGGTATGGCTACACCTTC.

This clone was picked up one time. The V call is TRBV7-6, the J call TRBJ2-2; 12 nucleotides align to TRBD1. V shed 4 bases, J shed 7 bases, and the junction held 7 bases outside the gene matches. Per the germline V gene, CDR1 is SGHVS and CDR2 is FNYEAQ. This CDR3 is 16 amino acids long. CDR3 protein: CASSSTGTGGGGELFF. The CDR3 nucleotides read TGTGCCAGCAGCTCTACAGGGACAGGGGGCGGCGGGGAGCTGTTTTTT.

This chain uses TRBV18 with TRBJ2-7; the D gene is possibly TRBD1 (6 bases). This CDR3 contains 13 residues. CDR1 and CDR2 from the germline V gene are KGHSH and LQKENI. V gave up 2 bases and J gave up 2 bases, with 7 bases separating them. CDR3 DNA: TGTGCCAGCTCACCAGGACAGCCCTACGAGCAGTACTTC. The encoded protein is CASSPGQPYEQYF.

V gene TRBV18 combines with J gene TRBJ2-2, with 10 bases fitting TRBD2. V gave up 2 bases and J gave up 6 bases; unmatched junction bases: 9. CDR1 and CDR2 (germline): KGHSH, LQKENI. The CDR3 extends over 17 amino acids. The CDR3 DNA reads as TGTGCCAGCTCACCATCTCGTCTAGCGGGAGATGCCGGGGAGCTGTTTTTT. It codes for CASSPSRLAGDAGELFF.

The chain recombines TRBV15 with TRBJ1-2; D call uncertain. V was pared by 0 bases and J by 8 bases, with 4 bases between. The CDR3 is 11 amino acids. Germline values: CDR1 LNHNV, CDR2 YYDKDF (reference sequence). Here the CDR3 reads CATSRDDGYTF. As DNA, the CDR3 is TGTGCCACCAGCAGAGACGACGGCTACACCTTC.

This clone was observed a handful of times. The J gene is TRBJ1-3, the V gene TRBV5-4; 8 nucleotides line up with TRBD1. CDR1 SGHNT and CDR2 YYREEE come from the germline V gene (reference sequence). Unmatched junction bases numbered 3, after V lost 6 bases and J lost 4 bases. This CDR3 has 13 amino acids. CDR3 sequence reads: CASTGTGGNTIYF. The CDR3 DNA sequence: TGTGCCAGCACCGGGACAGGCGGAAACACCATATATTTT.

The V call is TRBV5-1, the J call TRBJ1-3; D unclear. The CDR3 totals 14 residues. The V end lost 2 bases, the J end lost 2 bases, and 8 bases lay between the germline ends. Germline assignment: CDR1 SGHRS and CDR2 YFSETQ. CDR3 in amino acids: CASSLMGAGNTIYF. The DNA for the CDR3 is TGCGCCAGCAGCTTAATGGGAGCTGGAAACACCATATATTTT. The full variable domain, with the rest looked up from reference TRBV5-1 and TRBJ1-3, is KAGVTQTPRYLIKTRGQQVTLSCSPISGHRSVSWYQQTPGQGLQFLFEYFSETQRNKGNFPGRFSGRQFSNSRSEMNVSTLELGDSALYLCASSLMGAGNTIYFGEGSWLTVV.

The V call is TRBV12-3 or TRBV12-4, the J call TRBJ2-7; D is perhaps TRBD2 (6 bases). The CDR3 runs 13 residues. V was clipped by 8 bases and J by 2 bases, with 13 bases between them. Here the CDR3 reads CASSRRRAYEQYF. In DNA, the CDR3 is TGTGCCAGCTCACGAAGGAGGGCCTACGAGCAGTACTTC.

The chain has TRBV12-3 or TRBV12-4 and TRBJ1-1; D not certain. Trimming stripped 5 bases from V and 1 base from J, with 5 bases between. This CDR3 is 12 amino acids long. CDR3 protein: CASSVGNTEAFF. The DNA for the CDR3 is TGTGCCAGCAGTGTCGGGAACACTGAAGCTTTCTTT.